The present TCR beta chain was sequenced within a study of siplizumab effects on memory and regulatory T cells. CDR1 and CDR2 (germline): LGHNA, YNFKEQ. Trimming removed 11 bases from V and 3 bases from J, with 32 bases in between. CDR3 length equals 19 residues. Generated by immunoSEQ multiplex PCR, the TCRdb table keeps only in-frame clones and is missing some. The sample contains 90,000 to 110,000 clones, approximately 90% of which appear only once. The sequencing sample was made of Tregs sorted from blood. The clonotype originates from a human donor in good health. V is TRBV4-2 and J is TRBJ1-3; D might be TRBD1 (5 bases). The CDR3 is CAGLAREKGEGCLGNTIYF. For the CDR3, the DNA is TGTGCCGGCTTGGCCCGGGAGAAGGGCGAGGGGTGCCTTGGAAACACCATATATTTT.